This TCR beta chain was sequenced for a study of blood T cell repertoires in COVID-19. Study background: Whether acute or convalescent, the COVID-19 samples came from the United States, Italy and Spain.

The V gene's germline CDR1 is MNHEY and CDR2 SVGAGI. There are 14 residues in the CDR3. V was shortened by 0 bases and J by 6 bases, with 11 bases between the two germline ends. In the source study's methods: Amplification of reference gene primers was used by the study to estimate nucleated cell counts. The method was immunoSEQ multiplex PCR; TCRdb's version includes in-frame clones alone and lacks a portion of them. V, J and clone size are taken as reported in that table, and D and trimming were inferred from the DNA itself. The sample has around 200,000 clones; around nine tenths are singletons. The chain employs TRBV6-5 and TRBJ1-1; weak D call: TRBD1 (5 bases). Material: peripheral blood. The TCR sequence derives from a man between 65 and 85 years old with acute or convalescent COVID-19. The CDR3 region has the DNA TGTGCCAGCAGTTACTCGACGGGGGGGGCTGAAGCTTTCTTT. This sequence encodes CASSYSTGGAEAFF.